The 20 T cell receptor beta chains below were found in one sample sequenced in a study of blood T cell repertoires in COVID-19. This table comes from immunoSEQ multiplex PCR, and its TCRdb copy is limited to in-frame clones, with some not included. The repertoire consists of around 250,000 clones, with approximately 83% occurring once and the leading ten covering about 2%. Sequencing was carried out using peripheral blood. The receptors shown here come from a man aged 30 to 39 who had recovered from COVID-19.

This chain joins TRBV29-1 and TRBJ1-4; TRBD1 matches 7 bases. J gave up 8 bases and V 4 bases, and 10 bases lay outside the gene matches. Germline-derived CDR1 and CDR2 are SQVTM and ANQGSEA. The CDR3 runs to 14 residues. The CDR3 region has the DNA TGCAGCGTTGTCCCAGGGGGGATAGGGGAAAAACTGTTTTTT. Translation gives CSVVPGGIGEKLFF.

The rearrangement uses TRBV3-1 (or the pseudogene TRBV3-2) and TRBJ1-5; the D is unclear. CDR1 and CDR2 from the germline V gene are LGHDT and YNNKEL (reference sequence). The CDR3 length is 13 residues. The ends were cut back, 4 bases at V and 6 bases at J, with 10 bases in the middle. The CDR3: CASSPDLAQPQHF. The CDR3 DNA reads as TGTGCCAGCAGCCCGGACCTAGCTCAGCCCCAGCATTTT.

The V and J genes are TRBV2 and TRBJ1-1; the D is unclear. Germline values: CDR1 SNHLY, CDR2 FYNNEI. V was shortened by 5 bases and J by 4 bases, with 14 bases between the two germline ends. The CDR3 runs to 14 residues. The CDR3: CASSYDRRVTEAFF. The CDR3 bases are TGTGCCAGCAGTTATGATAGACGGGTCACTGAAGCTTTCTTT.

The chain employs TRBV2 and TRBJ1-4, with TRBD1 matching over 8 bases. Trimming cost V 7 bases and J 5 bases; bases outside gene matches: 6. The CDR3 extends over 14 amino acids. Germline values: CDR1 SNHLY, CDR2 FYNNEI. The CDR3 nucleotides read TGTGCCAGCATCCAGGACAGGGCAAATGAAAAACTGTTTTTT. It yields the protein CASIQDRANEKLFF.

This clone was counted between two and nine times. The V and J genes are TRBV5-5 and TRBJ1-4, with 8 bases aligning to TRBD1. The trim removed 2 bases at V and 8 bases at J, leaving 14 bases unmatched. Germline-derived CDR1 and CDR2 are SGHKS and YYEKEE (reference sequence). CDR3 length: 17 amino acids. DNA of the CDR3: TGTGCCAGCAGCTTTTGGGATTTGACAGGGGACGGGGAAAAACTGTTTTTT. Its protein is CASSFWDLTGDGEKLFF.

The chain couples TRBV27 to TRBJ1-4; D not certain. Looked up from germline, CDR1 is MNHEY and CDR2 is SMNVEV (reference sequence). This CDR3 is 13 amino acids long. V was cut by 5 bases and J by 5 bases, with 9 bases left in between. DNA for the CDR3: TGTGCCAGCAGTCTGGGCAGCAATGAAAAACTGTTTTTT. It specifies CASSLGSNEKLFF.

This clone was found a few times. The chain recombines TRBV21-1 with TRBJ2-5; the table's D call, TRBD2, has no DNA check behind it. TRBV21-1 is described as a pseudogene. The CDR3 has 13 residues. The CDR3: CASSKGFGETQYF. Here the CDR3 DNA reads TGTGCCAGCAGCAAAGGGTTCGGGGAGACCCAGTACTTC.

The gene calls are TRBV10-3 and TRBJ1-4; 7 nucleotides line up with TRBD1. The CDR3 extends over 15 amino acids. The germline V gene encodes CDR1 ENHRY and CDR2 SYGVKD. Germline trimming cut 3 bases from V and 8 bases from J; bases unmatched to any gene: 9. The CDR3 region has the DNA TGTGCCATCAGTGATGAGCGACAGGGCGGCGAAAAACTGTTTTTT. Its protein is CAISDERQGGEKLFF.

The chain's CDR3 is CASSDGLASYNEQFF. CDR3 in DNA: TGTGCCAGCAGCGACGGACTAGCGTCCTACAATGAGCAGTTCTTC. This chain connects TRBV7-3 to TRBJ2-1, with 9 nucleotides matching TRBD2. V was pared by 5 bases and J by 1 base, with 3 bases of the junction left unmatched. The CDR3 spans 15 residues. In germline, CDR1 is SGHTA, CDR2 FQGTGA.

This chain links TRBV19 with TRBJ1-1; possibly TRBD1 for D (6 bases). Germline-derived CDR1 and CDR2 are LNHDA and SQIVND (reference sequence). Between the trimmed V and J ends, which lost 1 base and 0 bases, there was a span of 18 bases. The CDR3 has 18 amino acids. The CDR3 DNA reads TGTGCCAGTAGTATAGCACCGCAGGGGAGTATTTTGAACACTGAAGCTTTCTTT. This encodes CASSIAPQGSILNTEAFF.

The rearrangement joins TRBV15 to TRBJ1-6; maybe TRBD1 (5 bases). V was clipped by 3 bases and J by 8 bases, with 23 bases between them. Germline V gene sequence: CDR1 LNHNV, CDR2 YYDKDF (reference sequence). The CDR3 length is 18 residues. The CDR3 nucleotides are TGTGCCACCAGCAGGACCGGAACAGGATTCGGTCCTTATTCACCCCTCCACTTT. Amino acid sequence: CATSRTGTGFGPYSPLHF.

The rearrangement uses TRBV27 and TRBJ2-7; tentative D call: TRBD2 (6 bases). The germline gives CDR1 MNHEY, CDR2 SMNVEV (reference sequence). The CDR3 totals 15 residues. With 4 bases removed from V and 1 base from J, the gap between germline ends came to 14 bases. This CDR3 is CASSSHSSGSYEQYV. The CDR3 DNA reads as TGTGCCAGCAGTTCCCACTCCAGCGGGTCCTACGAGCAGTACGTC.

The V call is TRBV5-1, the J call TRBJ2-3; the match to TRBD1 covers 8 bases. CDR1 is SGHRS and CDR2 is YFSETQ in the germline V gene. This CDR3 comprises 15 residues. The ends lost 2 bases at V and 2 bases at J; junction bases unmatched: 4. CDR3 residues: CASSFQGANTDTQYF. The CDR3 DNA is TGCGCCAGCAGCTTTCAGGGGGCGAACACAGATACGCAGTATTTT.

V is TRBV9 and J is TRBJ1-1, with D unclear. The CDR3 is 14 residues long. Trimming shortened V by 4 bases and J by 1 base, and 11 bases separated the two germline ends. Germline V CDR1 and CDR2: SGDLS, YYNGEE. The CDR3 sequence is CASSPRSGNTEAFF. The CDR3 DNA reads as TGTGCCAGCAGCCCCCGCAGTGGGAACACTGAAGCTTTCTTT. Variable domain in full (rest from reference TRBV9 and TRBJ1-1): DSGVTQTPKHLITATGQRVTLRCSPRSGDLSVYWYQQSLDQGLQFLIQYYNGEERAKGNILERFSAQQFPDLHSELNLSSLELGDSALYFCASSPRSGNTEAFFGQGTRLTVV.

This chain joins TRBV11-2 and TRBJ2-2; weak D call: TRBD1 (5 bases). This CDR3 is 18 amino acids long. Trimming left V 5 bases short and J 7 bases short, with 26 bases between. The V gene's germline CDR1 is SGHAT and CDR2 FQNNGV. DNA of the CDR3: TGTGCCAGCAGCCTCACCTGGTTAGGCGCAGGGCTCATCGGGGAGCTGTTTTTT. It codes for CASSLTWLGAGLIGELFF.

In this sample, this clone turned up once. The rearrangement joins TRBV7-2 to TRBJ2-1; 9 bases fit TRBD2. The CDR3 is 15 amino acids. The germline V gene has CDR1 SGHTA and CDR2 FQGNSA. Unmatched junction bases numbered 7, after V lost 3 bases and J lost 7 bases. The CDR3 region has the DNA TGTGCCAGCAGCTTTTTAGAGCGGGGGGTGAATGAGCAGTTCTTC. Translated, it gives CASSFLERGVNEQFF. Supplemented by reference TRBV7-2 and TRBJ2-1, the full variable domain reads GAGVSQSPSNKVTEKGKDVELRCDPISGHTALYWYRQSLGQGLEFLIYFQGNSAPDKSGLPSDRFSAERTGGSVSTLTIQRTQQEDSAVYLCASSFLERGVNEQFFGPGTRLTVL.

This chain joins TRBV28 and TRBJ2-7; perhaps TRBD2 as D (6 bases). In germline, CDR1 is MDHEN, CDR2 SYDVKM. V gave up 5 bases and J gave up 0 bases, with 11 bases separating them. The CDR3 runs 14 residues. The chain's CDR3 is CASSPGTYSYEQYV. In DNA, the CDR3 is TGTGCCAGCAGTCCAGGGACTTACTCCTACGAGCAGTACGTC.

This clone was counted a single time. V gene TRBV5-6 combines with J gene TRBJ1-2, with TRBD1 matching over 10 bases. The CDR3 spans 16 residues. The V gene end was trimmed by 0 bases and the J gene end by 5 bases; junction bases not matched to a gene: 7. The germline gives CDR1 SGHDT, CDR2 YYEEEE. The CDR3 nucleotides read TGTGCCAGCAGCTTGGCCGGGACAGGGGCGACATATGGCTACACCTTC. Amino acid sequence: CASSLAGTGATYGYTF.

The V and J genes are TRBV5-1 and TRBJ2-2; D may be TRBD2 (6 bases). The germline V gene encodes CDR1 SGHRS and CDR2 YFSETQ. The CDR3 runs to 14 residues. Trimming cost V 4 bases and J 2 bases, with 9 bases left between them. This chain's CDR3 is CASSRDLNTGELFF. CDR3 DNA: TGCGCCAGCAGCCGGGACTTAAACACCGGGGAGCTGTTTTTT. Filled out from reference TRBV5-1 and TRBJ2-2, the complete variable domain reads KAGVTQTPRYLIKTRGQQVTLSCSPISGHRSVSWYQQTPGQGLQFLFEYFSETQRNKGNFPGRFSGRQFSNSRSEMNVSTLELGDSALYLCASSRDLNTGELFFGEGSRLTVL.

The chain employs TRBV6-5 and TRBJ2-7; a weak D match, TRBD2 (5 bases). Trimming stripped 6 bases from V and 6 bases from J, with 12 bases between. From germline, CDR1 is MNHEY and CDR2 SVGAGI. CDR3 length: 12 amino acids. The chain's CDR3 is CASRDGSSEQYF. DNA for the CDR3: TGTGCCAGCAGGGATGGGAGTAGCGAGCAGTACTTC.